The 19 T cell receptor beta chains below were found in one sample sequenced in a study of T cell repertoires in cytomegalovirus infection. No antigen has been identified for these receptors. TCRdb reprocessed the reads via MiXCR and lists one record per CDR3 protein. The data contain 750,000 to 900,000 distinct CDR3 sequences, around 29% of them singletons. The sequenced sample was cultured CD8+ T cells from PBMCs, obtained from culture after CMV antigen stimulation. The source of these receptors is a human donor in good health (CMV status not recorded). Some clones in this sample may be carry-over from other donors' samples.

This clonotype appeared many times. The chain has TRBV12-3 or TRBV12-4 and TRBJ2-5; TRBD2 might be the D (7 bases). Trimming shortened V by 8 bases and J by 5 bases, and 15 bases separated the two germline ends. CDR3 length: 13 amino acids. The CDR3 DNA sequence: TGTGCCAGCGGTGGGGGGGCCGTGGAGACCCAGTACTTC. Its translation: CASGGGAVETQYF.

This clonotype was detected a few times. The genes are TRBV6-5 and TRBJ1-2; possible D gene TRBD1, 5 bases. The CDR3 is 12 amino acids. The V end was cut by 4 bases, the J end by 8 bases, with 11 bases between. Germline V lookup: CDR1 MNHEY, CDR2 SVGAGI. The CDR3 region is CASSSRGDGYTF. CDR3 coding DNA: TGTGCCAGCAGTTCTCGAGGGGACGGCTACACCTTC.

V gene TRBV27 combines with J gene TRBJ2-7; a weak D match, TRBD1 (6 bases). The CDR3 totals 13 residues. Deletions cut 5 bases from V and 3 bases from J, with 11 bases between. The germline CDR1 and CDR2 sequences are MNHEY and SMNVEV (reference sequence). The CDR3, as DNA: TGTGCCAGCAGTAAACAGGGATTCTACGAGCAGTACTTC. Its translation is CASSKQGFYEQYF.

V usage is TRBV19 and J usage is TRBJ2-2; tentative D call: TRBD2 (5 bases). V was trimmed by 5 bases and J by 1 base, leaving 11 bases between them. Germline V gene sequence: CDR1 LNHDA, CDR2 SQIVND (reference sequence). The CDR3 has 15 amino acids. CDR3 nucleotides: TGTGCCAGTAGTTATACGGGATTGAACACCGGGGAGCTGTTTTTT. It is translated as CASSYTGLNTGELFF. The whole variable domain, remainder taken from reference TRBV19 and TRBJ2-2, is DGGITQSPKYLFRKEGQNVTLSCEQNLNHDAMYWYRQDPGQGLRLIYYSQIVNDFQKGDIAEGYSVSREKKESFPLTVTSAQKNPTAFYLCASSYTGLNTGELFFGEGSRLTVL.

The V and J genes are TRBV7-4 and TRBJ2-5; 13 bases map to TRBD2. The trim removed 3 bases at V and 1 base at J, leaving 2 bases unmatched. The CDR3 is 16 amino acids. From germline, CDR1 is SGHVT and CDR2 SQSDAQ. The CDR3 coding sequence is TGTGCCAGCAGCTTGGGACTAGCGGGGCCCCAAGAGACCCAGTACTTC. Translation gives CASSLGLAGPQETQYF. The whole variable domain, filled in from reference TRBV7-4 and TRBJ2-5, reads GAGVSQSPRYKVAKRGRDVALRCDSISGHVTLYWYRQTLGQGSEVLTYSQSDAQRDKSGRPSGRFSAERPERSVSTLKIQRTEQGDSAVYLCASSLGLAGPQETQYFGPGTRLLVL.

This clonotype came up many times. V is TRBV7-6 and J is TRBJ1-1, with D perhaps TRBD1 (6 bases). This CDR3 has 14 residues. The germline CDR1 and CDR2 sequences are SGHVS and FNYEAQ. V lost 5 bases, J lost 0 bases, and 10 bases lay in between. The chain's CDR3 is CASSPRQVNTEAFF. The CDR3 DNA reads as TGTGCCAGCAGCCCCAGACAGGTGAACACTGAAGCTTTCTTT.

This clonotype was detected a few times. CDR3 nucleotide sequence: TGCAGTGCTAGTAATCAGGAACCAACTAATGAAAAACTGTTTTTT. Its translation: CSASNQEPTNEKLFF. This rearrangement joins TRBV20-1 to TRBJ1-4; D is unresolved. Germline CDR1 reads DFQATT; CDR2 reads SNEGSKA (reference sequence). The V and J ends lost 3 bases and 0 bases respectively, with 11 bases between them. The CDR3 extends over 15 amino acids.

CDR3 loop: CASSPLELGAFF. The CDR3 bases are TGTGCCAGCAGCCCCCTCGAACTGGGCGCTTTCTTT. J is TRBJ1-1 and V is TRBV14; D gene unclear. The CDR3 is 12 residues long. Trimming pared 4 bases from V and 11 bases from J, leaving 14 bases between. The germline CDR1 and CDR2 sequences are SGHDN and FVKESK. The full variable domain, rest sourced from reference TRBV14 and TRBJ1-1, is EAGVTQFPSHSVIEKGQTVTLRCDPISGHDNLYWYRRVMGKEIKFLLHFVKESKQDESGMPNNRFLAERTGGTYSTLKVQPAELEDSGVYFCASSPLELGAFFGQGTRLTVV.

This clonotype came up a few times. The chain links TRBV10-3 to TRBJ2-5, with D perhaps TRBD1 (7 bases). The germline V gene encodes CDR1 ENHRY and CDR2 SYGVKD. The CDR3 consists of 13 residues. V lost 8 bases and J lost 6, with 16 bases in between. The CDR3 coding sequence is TGTGCCATCTGGGACAGTGGGAGGAAGACCCAGTACTTC. Encoded protein: CAIWDSGRKTQYF.

The rearrangement joins TRBV6-2 or TRBV6-3 to TRBJ2-1; possible D gene TRBD2, 5 bases. Germline assignment: CDR1 MNHEY and CDR2 SVGEGT. CDR3 size: 14 residues. V lost 2 bases to trimming and J lost 5 bases, with 10 bases between them. The CDR3 DNA follows: TGTGCCAGCAGTTACCAACTAGAGAACAATGAGCAGTTCTTC. This codes for CASSYQLENNEQFF.

This clonotype was seen only a few times. The chain couples TRBV6-2 or TRBV6-3 to TRBJ1-1; 12 nucleotides align to TRBD1. J was trimmed by 0 bases and V by 2 bases; bases with no gene match: 10. The CDR3 contains 19 residues. CDR1 and CDR2 from the germline V gene are MNHEY and SVGEGT. The CDR3 sequence: CASSYETGQGASMNTEAFF. CDR3 nucleotide sequence: TGTGCCAGCAGTTACGAGACGGGACAGGGGGCTTCCATGAACACTGAAGCTTTCTTT.

This clonotype was counted a few times. The chain links TRBV4-3 to TRBJ2-5; D is unclear. There are 14 residues in the CDR3. Trimming took 2 bases from V and 1 from J, leaving 8 bases between them. CDR1 and CDR2 from the germline V gene are LGHNA and YSLEER. The chain's CDR3 is CASSQFHPQETQYF. The CDR3 DNA is TGCGCCAGCAGCCAATTCCACCCCCAAGAGACCCAGTACTTC.

The chain joins TRBV12-3 or TRBV12-4 to TRBJ1-5; D unclear. The CDR3 extends over 14 amino acids. Deletions cut 4 bases from V and 4 bases from J, with 11 bases between. The DNA of the CDR3 is TGTGCCAGCAGTTCATCTGGAAGGAATCAGCCCCAGCATTTT. Translating it yields CASSSSGRNQPQHF.

The rearrangement links TRBV20-1 to TRBJ1-6, with 9 bases lining up with TRBD1. Germline V gene data show CDR1 as DFQATT and CDR2 as SNEGSKA (reference sequence). After removal of 0 bases from V and 12 bases from J, the junction contained 9 bases not matched to a gene. CDR3 size: 15 residues. The CDR3 nucleotides are TGCAGTGCTAGAGACCCGGGACAGGGTGGGAAACCCCTCCACTTT. It is translated as CSARDPGQGGKPLHF.

To note about this clonotype: A much larger clone sits a single nucleotide away, making a read error possible. The V gene is TRBV27, the J gene TRBJ2-1, with D tentatively TRBD2 (5 bases). The CDR3 contains 18 residues. Germline loops: CDR1 MNHEY, CDR2 SMNVEV (reference sequence). CDR3 DNA sequence: TGTGTCAGCAGTTTATCGACGGGGATGATTACTCCAAACAATGAGCAGTTCTTC. Its translation: CVSSLSTGMITPNNEQFF.

The genes are TRBV20-1 and TRBJ2-1; 7 nucleotides agree with TRBD2. The ends lost 6 bases at V and 2 bases at J; junction bases unmatched: 10. The germline gives CDR1 DFQATT, CDR2 SNEGSKA (reference sequence). The CDR3 is 15 amino acids. Here the CDR3 reads CSAAKGLAAYNEQFF. Here the CDR3 DNA reads TGCAGTGCCGCGAAGGGTCTAGCGGCCTACAATGAGCAGTTCTTC.

The rearrangement links TRBV11-2 to TRBJ2-1; 9 bases are shared with TRBD2. Trimming took 2 bases from V and 7 from J; bases not matched to a gene: 9. The length of the CDR3 is 16 residues. CDR1 and CDR2 from the germline V gene are SGHAT and FQNNGV. CDR3 sequence: CASSLNRAGGQNEQFF. The CDR3 region has the DNA TGTGCCAGCAGCTTAAACCGGGCGGGGGGGCAAAATGAGCAGTTCTTC.

This chain links TRBV15 with TRBJ1-1; maybe TRBD1 (6 bases). Between the trimmed V and J ends, which lost 8 bases and 13 bases, there was a span of 17 bases. This CDR3 is built from 11 residues. Germline loops: CDR1 LNHNV, CDR2 YYDKDF (reference sequence). The CDR3 nucleotides are TGTGCCACCCGGGAAGCGGGGGGCAGTTTCTTT. Translated, it gives CATREAGGSFF.

The chain joins TRBV4-1 to TRBJ1-1; D remains unclear. The germline V gene has CDR1 MGHRA and CDR2 YSYEKL. V shed 1 base and J shed 2 bases, with 14 bases lying between them. The CDR3 has 16 residues. CDR3 in DNA: TGCGCCAGCAGCCAAGGATTCCAGGCGCCCAACACTGAAGCTTTCTTT. Encoded protein: CASSQGFQAPNTEAFF.